A selection of T cell receptor beta chains follows, all from one sample in a study of OX40 agonist ivuxolimab in advanced cancers. Profiled with immunoSEQ multiplex PCR; TCRdb holds only in-frame clones, not every one. This table has approximately 94,000 clones, around nine tenths appearing once. The sample here was CD4+ or CD8+ T cells sorted from blood, taken in a trial of the OX40 agonist ivuxolimab. The receptors were gathered from an adult with an advanced solid tumor such as melanoma, head and neck, liver or kidney cancer. CDR3s include the opening cysteine and the closing phenylalanine or tryptophan. The D gene is left open where the match is weak. The size entry is marked missing in some rows and otherwise reads once, few, many or a size class.

>-|TRBV7-9|-|TRBJ2-2
CASSLIRVNTGELFF
TGTGCCAGCAGCTTAATACGGGTGAACACCGGGGAGCTGTTTTTT
>TRBD2|TRBV6-5|-|TRBJ2-1
CASSYGGDSSGEQFF
TGTGCCAGCAGTTACGGGGGGGATAGCTCCGGTGAGCAGTTCTTC
>TRBD1|TRBV30|-|TRBJ1-6
CAWSKSAGGTYNSPLHF
TGTGCCTGGAGTAAGTCGGCAGGGGGGACCTATAATTCACCCCTCCACTTT
>-|TRBV30|once|TRBJ2-2
CAWSVRGGYRIHRGAVF
TGTGCCTGGAGTGTACGTGGGGGTTATAGGATCCACCGGGGAGCTGTTTTT
>-|TRBV7-9|-|TRBJ2-7
CASSLGTAEYEQYF
TGTGCCAGCAGCCTCGGGACTGCTGAATACGAGCAGTACTTC
>-|TRBV19|-|TRBJ1-2
CASSIGRREGGYTF
TGTGCCAGTAGTATAGGGAGGAGGGAAGGTGGCTACACCTTC
>-|TRBV4-2|-|TRBJ1-1
CASSQERTRPKAFF
TGTGCCAGCAGCCAAGAACGAACGAGACCCAAAGCTTTCTTT
>-|TRBV6-6|-|TRBJ1-1
CASSYAETEAFF
TGTGCCAGCAGTTACGCGGAAACTGAAGCTTTCTTT
>TRBD2|TRBV11-1|-|TRBJ2-2
CASSRRLAGTAGELFF
TGTGCCAGCAGCCGACGACTAGCAGGGACCGCCGGGGAGCTGTTTTTT
>TRBD1|TRBV6-1|-|TRBJ2-1
CASLSTGGWNEQFF
TGTGCCAGTTTATCGACAGGGGGCTGGAATGAGCAGTTCTTC
>TRBD1|TRBV27|-|TRBJ2-1
CASSLRGPGTGIYNEQFF
TGTGCCAGCAGTTTAAGGGGACCGGGGACAGGGATATACAATGAGCAGTTCTTC
>-|TRBV7-2|-|TRBJ2-1
CASSLEGHSNNEQFF
TGTGCCAGCAGCTTAGAAGGTCACAGCAACAATGAGCAGTTCTTC
>-|TRBV11-3|-|TRBJ2-1
CASSPRRGSSSYNEQFF
TGTGCCAGCAGCCCAAGACGTGGGTCAAGCTCCTACAATGAGCAGTTCTTC
>-|TRBV7-9|-|TRBJ1-1
CASSLVSGNTEAFF
TGTGCCAGCAGCTTAGTGTCTGGGAACACTGAAGCTTTCTTT
>-|TRBV5-4|-|TRBJ1-6
CASSPDGSLYNSPLHF
TGTGCCAGCAGTCCGGACGGCAGTCTCTATAATTCACCCCTCCACTTT
>-|TRBV7-9|-|TRBJ2-7
CASSFMGRTAIHEQYF
TGTGCCAGCAGCTTTATGGGTAGGACAGCCATCCACGAGCAGTACTTC
>-|TRBV5-1|-|TRBJ1-1
CASSADSVNTEAFF
TGCGCCAGCAGCGCAGACAGCGTGAACACTGAAGCTTTCTTT
>-|TRBV6-6|-|TRBJ1-2
CASSFSQGLDGYTF
TGTGCCAGCAGTTTTAGCCAGGGCTTGGATGGCTACACCTTC
>-|TRBV18|-|TRBJ1-1
CASSQDPNTEAFF
TGTGCCAGCTCACAGGACCCGAACACTGAAGCTTTCTTT
>-|TRBV7-9|-|TRBJ2-5
CASSSIGLKETQYF
TGTGCCAGCAGCTCGATAGGACTAAAAGAGACCCAGTACTTC
>-|TRBV28|once|TRBJ2-1
CASSILGPYNEQFF
TGTGCCAGCAGTATCCTGGGACCTTACAATGAGCAGTTCTTC
>-|TRBV7-2|-|TRBJ1-5
CASSLADGVYSNQPQHF
TGTGCCAGCAGCTTAGCCGACGGAGTATATAGCAATCAGCCCCAGCATTTT
>-|TRBV28|-|TRBJ2-7
CASTREGISYEQYF
TGTGCCAGCACCCGAGAGGGGATTTCCTACGAGCAGTACTTC
>-|TRBV6-4|-|TRBJ2-7
CASSEQGGPYEQYF
TGTGCCAGCAGTGAACAGGGCGGCCCCTACGAGCAGTACTTC
>TRBD1|TRBV5-1|-|TRBJ1-5
CASSLGQGGQPQHF
TGCGCCAGCAGCTTGGGACAGGGAGGTCAGCCCCAGCATTTT
>TRBD2|TRBV5-6|-|TRBJ2-5
CASSYATSGGETQYF
TGTGCCAGCAGCTACGCGACTAGCGGGGGGGAGACCCAGTACTTC
>-|TRBV6-9|-|TRBJ1-3
CASSSGRKSSGNTIYF
TGTGCCAGCAGTTCGGGACGCAAGAGCTCTGGAAACACCATATATTTT
>TRBD1|TRBV5-5|few|TRBJ2-2
CASSLEAGGLTGELFF
TGTGCCAGCAGCTTGGAGGCAGGGGGCCTAACCGGGGAGCTGTTTTTT
>-|TRBV5-1|-|TRBJ2-1
CASTNSQGPSGGRFF
TGCGCCAGCACCAACTCACAGGGACCCAGCGGCGGGAGGTTCTTC
>TRBD1|TRBV6-5|-|TRBJ1-5
CASSWGTGDQPQHF
TGTGCCAGCAGTTGGGGGACAGGGGATCAGCCCCAGCATTTT
>-|TRBV29-1|-|TRBJ1-1
CSVEGVTEAFF
TGCAGCGTTGAGGGGGTGACTGAAGCTTTCTTT
>TRBD1|TRBV28|-|TRBJ1-2
CASSFGDREVYGYTF
TGTGCCAGCAGTTTCGGGGACAGGGAGGTCTATGGCTACACCTTC
>-|TRBV29-1|-|TRBJ2-3
CSARVRARDTQYF
TGCAGCGCCCGCGTTAGGGCAAGAGATACGCAGTATTTT
>-|TRBV5-4|once|TRBJ1-1
CASSLVGYTEAFF
TGTGCCAGCAGCTTGGTGGGGTACACTGAAGCTTTCTTT
>-|TRBV29-1|-|TRBJ1-2
CSVAPTGSGGYTF
TGCAGCGTTGCCCCGACAGGCTCTGGGGGCTACACCTTC
>-|TRBV9|-|TRBJ2-7
CASSVDPGPTYEQYF
TGTGCCAGCAGCGTAGACCCGGGACCTACCTACGAGCAGTACTTC
>-|TRBV4-3|-|TRBJ2-6
CASSQDWGAGANVLTF
TGCGCCAGCAGCCAAGATTGGGGAGCTGGGGCCAACGTCCTGACTTTC
>-|TRBV7-3|-|TRBJ2-1
CASSQASSYNEQFF
TGTGCCAGCAGCCAAGCTAGCTCCTACAATGAGCAGTTCTTC
>-|TRBV7-6|-|TRBJ1-4
CASSLTVSSVEKLFF
TGTGCCAGCAGCTTAACAGTATCATCGGTTGAAAAACTGTTTTTT
>-|TRBV9|-|TRBJ2-3
CASSVDSGHTDTQYF
TGTGCCAGCAGCGTAGATAGCGGACACACAGATACGCAGTATTTT
>-|TRBV10-3|once|TRBJ1-1
CAISERTEGEAFF
TGTGCCATCAGTGAGAGGACAGAAGGTGAAGCTTTCTTT
>-|TRBV19|-|TRBJ1-2
CAGGGANYGYTF
TGTGCCGGCGGGGGAGCTAACTATGGCTACACCTTC
>TRBD1|TRBV5-8|-|TRBJ1-5
CASSLLTGDQPQHF
TGTGCCAGCAGCTTGTTAACAGGGGATCAGCCCCAGCATTTT
>-|TRBV10-3|-|TRBJ2-7
CAISEWGDGYEQYF
TGTGCCATCAGTGAATGGGGGGATGGGTACGAGCAGTACTTC
>-|TRBV11-3|-|TRBJ1-1
CASSSNRQRGTEAFF
TGTGCCAGCAGCTCGAACAGGCAAAGGGGTACTGAAGCTTTCTTT
>TRBD2|TRBV5-1|-|TRBJ2-3
CASSLGLAASTDTQYF
TGCGCCAGCAGCTTGGGACTAGCAGCTAGCACAGATACGCAGTATTTT
>TRBD1|TRBV7-8|-|TRBJ2-7
CASSFSTGAQNEQYF
TGTGCCAGCAGCTTCTCGACAGGGGCGCAAAACGAGCAGTACTTC
>-|TRBV5-6|-|TRBJ2-7
CASSLGAGVPYEQYF
TGTGCCAGCAGCTTGGGAGCAGGGGTCCCCTACGAGCAGTACTTC
>-|TRBV28|-|TRBJ1-2
CASSLGERKLLGTF
TGTGCCAGCAGTTTGGGGGAGAGGAAGCTATTGGGGACCTTC
>-|TRBV29-1|-|TRBJ2-5
CSVDSSGTQYF
TGCAGCGTTGATTCGTCGGGGACCCAGTACTTC
>TRBD2|TRBV9|-|TRBJ2-3
CASSVVLAGHTDTQYF
TGTGCCAGCAGCGTAGTTCTAGCGGGGCACACAGATACGCAGTATTTT
>TRBD1|TRBV5-1|-|TRBJ1-2
CASAGTGGIGYGYTF
TGCGCCAGCGCCGGGACAGGGGGTATAGGCTATGGCTACACCTTC
>TRBD1|TRBV11-3|-|TRBJ2-7
CASSARDSYEQYF
TGTGCCAGCAGCGCCAGGGACAGCTACGAGCAGTACTTC
>-|TRBV28|-|TRBJ2-7
CASSSVLRPAYEQYF
TGTGCCAGCAGTTCGGTGTTACGGCCCGCCTACGAGCAGTACTTC